A single sample is the source of the 21 T cell receptor beta chains below, sequenced in a study of T cell repertoires in cytomegalovirus infection (dated by TCRdb to about 2019). For these receptors, no antigen is known. TCRdb names Illumina HiSeq 1500 as the instrument used. TCRdb ran its own pipeline on the public reads, namely fastp trimming at Q25 and MiXCR clone calling, and kept in-frame beta chains. Each record represents a unique CDR3 protein, reported with the most common genes and DNA among its rows. The sample data list around 200,000 distinct CDR3 sequences, and less than 50% of these were observed just once. Together, the top ten hold 55% to 60% of the sample. The sample's treatment or condition label, in plain terms: in vitro stimulation with specific CMV peptide epitopes to enrich CMV-specific T cells. The starting material was CD8+ T cells from cultured PBMCs, obtained from culture after CMV antigen stimulation. Every receptor here comes from a human donor in good health (CMV status not recorded). Some clones in this sample may be carry-over from other donors' samples.

The chain links TRBV19 to TRBJ1-1; no clear D gene. Trimming took off 7 bases at V and 0 bases at J, with 18 bases between the two ends. This CDR3 contains 16 residues. Germline V gene data show CDR1 as LNHDA and CDR2 as SQIVND (reference sequence). The CDR3 protein is CASTLRSDLMNTEAFF. The DNA for the CDR3 is TGTGCCAGTACGCTTCGGAGTGATTTAATGAACACTGAAGCTTTCTTT.

Details on this clonotype: The CDR3 carries no conserved terminal phenylalanine or tryptophan, so it likely arises from a read error. The limits of the CDR3 on the DNA are not certain, so only TCRdb's listed CDR3 is given. This chain connects TRBV20-1 to TRBJ1-1. CDR1 is DFQATT, CDR2 SNEGSKA, per germline (reference sequence). The CDR3 sequence runs 13 residues, both termini included. CDR3 in amino acids: CSARPEVNTEALY.

This clonotype was counted at least ten times. This chain's CDR3 is CASSPGLNTEAFF. The CDR3 DNA reads as TGTGCCAGCAGTCCAGGACTGAACACTGAAGCTTTCTTT. The chain employs TRBV7-3 and TRBJ1-1; no reliable D call. In germline, CDR1 is SGHTA, CDR2 FQGTGA. The length of the CDR3 is 13 residues. V lost 6 bases and J 0 bases, leaving 8 bases between the germline ends. Supplemented by reference TRBV7-3 and TRBJ1-1, the full variable domain reads GAGVSQTPSNKVTEKGKYVELRCDPISGHTALYWYRQSLGQGPEFLIYFQGTGAADDSGLPNDRFFAVRPEGSVSTLKIQRTERGDSAVYLCASSPGLNTEAFFGQGTRLTVV.

The rearrangement uses TRBV12-3 or TRBV12-4 and TRBJ1-2; D not resolved. This CDR3 contains 17 residues. V lost 7 bases to trimming and J lost 1 base, with 22 bases between them. The CDR3 protein is CASKSPSKTNNNYGYTF. The CDR3, as DNA: TGTGCCAGCAAGTCCCCATCTAAAACAAATAATAACTATGGCTACACCTTC.

A note on this clonotype: At one end, the junction sequence differs from germline, possibly due to a read error. The DNA of the CDR3 is TGTGCCAGCAGCTTACAACTAGCGGGGTTAAGGATCTTC. Amino acid sequence: CASSLQLAGLRIF. The chain couples TRBV7-8 to TRBJ2-1; 10 bases fit TRBD2. The CDR3 has 13 amino acids. Germline assignment: CDR1 SGHVS and CDR2 FQNEAQ.

This chain joins TRBV5-6 and TRBJ2-1, with 10 bases aligning to TRBD1. V lost 4 bases to trimming and J lost 4 bases; unmatched junction nucleotides: 11. This CDR3 has 17 amino acids. Germline lookup yields CDR1 SGHDT and CDR2 YYEEEE. The CDR3 nucleotides read TGTGCCAGCAGCCTGGGGGAATCGGGACAGGGGTACAATGAGCAGTTCTTC. It is translated as CASSLGESGQGYNEQFF.

V usage is TRBV12-3 or TRBV12-4 and J usage is TRBJ2-5, with 7 bases matching TRBD2. The length of the CDR3 is 15 residues. V trimming: 6 bases; J trimming: 7 bases; junction bases outside the gene matches: 14. CDR3 loop: CASSPSGEGSLTQYF. The CDR3 DNA follows: TGTGCCAGCAGCCCGTCCGGGGAGGGGAGTCTGACCCAGTACTTC.

The V call is TRBV7-8, the J call TRBJ2-2; tentative D call: TRBD2 (6 bases). The CDR3 is 14 residues long. V was cut by 1 base and J by 13 bases, with 16 bases left in between. Germline V gives CDR1 SGHVS, CDR2 FQNEAQ. CDR3 residues: CASSLEIIGLRLFF. CDR3 bases: TGTGCCAGCAGCTTAGAAATAATTGGACTACGGCTGTTTTTT.

This chain links TRBV11-2 with TRBJ2-1; TRBD2 matches 10 bases. Germline CDR1 SGHAT, CDR2 FQNNGV. V lost 5 bases and J lost 3; bases outside the gene matches: 10. The CDR3 runs to 17 residues. The CDR3 reads CASSPSASGSLYNEQFF. Here the CDR3 DNA reads TGTGCCAGCAGCCCGAGCGCTAGCGGGAGCCTCTACAATGAGCAGTTCTTC.

This chain joins TRBV15 and TRBJ1-1; D unresolved. This CDR3 has 14 residues. The V end lost 0 bases, the J end lost 6 bases, and 11 bases lay between the germline ends. From germline, CDR1 is LNHNV and CDR2 YYDKDF (reference sequence). The CDR3: CATSRDHLTSEAFF. Written as DNA, the CDR3 is TGTGCCACCAGCAGAGATCACTTAACTTCTGAAGCTTTCTTT.

This clonotype occurred once. The chain has TRBV4-1 and TRBJ2-1; 10 bases map to TRBD2. V was clipped by 1 base and J by 9 bases; unmatched bases: 3. This CDR3 contains 14 residues. The germline V gene has CDR1 MGHRA and CDR2 YSYEKL. The CDR3 DNA reads as TGCGCCAGCAGCCAAGTTCAGCGGGAGGGTGAGCAGTTCTTC. It is translated as CASSQVQREGEQFF.

This clonotype has more than one count but fewer than ten. This chain links TRBV15 with TRBJ2-1; weak D call: TRBD2 (6 bases). The CDR3 is 16 residues long. The V and J ends lost 0 bases and 5 bases respectively, with 14 bases between them. The germline V gene has CDR1 LNHNV and CDR2 YYDKDF (reference sequence). CDR3 sequence (DNA): TGTGCCACCAGCAGAGATGCCGCGGGATTTGACAATGAGCAGTTCTTC. This codes for CATSRDAAGFDNEQFF.

V usage is TRBV19 and J usage is TRBJ2-2, with 7 positions matching TRBD2. CDR3 length: 16 residues. Germline V lookup: CDR1 LNHDA, CDR2 SQIVND (reference sequence). The V gene end was trimmed by 5 bases and the J gene end by 7 bases; junction bases not matched to a gene: 13. In DNA form, the CDR3 reads TGTGCCAGTAGTTCGCGACTAGCCGCCTTTCACGGGGAGCTGTTTTTT. This sequence encodes CASSSRLAAFHGELFF. The full variable domain, its missing parts supplied by reference TRBV19 and TRBJ2-2, is DGGITQSPKYLFRKEGQNVTLSCEQNLNHDAMYWYRQDPGQGLRLIYYSQIVNDFQKGDIAEGYSVSREKKESFPLTVTSAQKNPTAFYLCASSSRLAAFHGELFFGEGSRLTVL.

This clonotype appeared a few times. This clone may be a read error of a much larger clone one base away. The CDR3 is CVSYNRLQRDISGNTIYF. The CDR3 bases are TGTGTCAGCTACAACCGACTTCAAAGGGATATCTCTGGAAACACCATATATTTT. The gene calls are TRBV28 and TRBJ1-3; D not certain. The CDR3 has 18 amino acids. From germline, CDR1 is MDHEN and CDR2 SYDVKM.

About this clonotype itself: One end of the junction does not line up with germline, which may come from a read error. The chain recombines TRBV12-3 or TRBV12-4 with TRBJ2-5; no clear D gene. The CDR3 extends over 14 amino acids. The CDR3 reads CASSFGCKQETQYF. In DNA form, the CDR3 reads TGTGCAAGCAGTTTCGGGTGTAAACAAGAGACCCAGTACTTC.

This clonotype was counted only a few times. The chain couples TRBV7-9 to TRBJ2-1; 7 bases agree with TRBD2. V gave up 5 bases and J gave up 3 bases; unmatched junction bases: 4. Germline V lookup: CDR1 SEHNR, CDR2 FQNEAQ (reference sequence). The CDR3 is 14 residues long. This chain's CDR3 is CASSDGLDYNEQFF. CDR3 DNA: TGTGCCAGCAGCGACGGACTAGACTACAATGAGCAGTTCTTC.

This clonotype was detected a few times. J is TRBJ1-5 and V is TRBV5-6, with D uncertain. The CDR3 is made up of 14 amino acids. Between the trimmed V and J ends, which lost 1 base and 4 bases, there was a span of 9 bases. Per germline, CDR1 SGHDT and CDR2 YYEEEE. CDR3 sequence: CASSLTGQNQPQHF. Written as DNA, the CDR3 is TGTGCCAGCAGCTTGACTGGGCAGAATCAGCCCCAGCATTTT.

V gene TRBV7-6 combines with J gene TRBJ1-1, with D possibly matching TRBD1 (5 bases). This CDR3 contains 13 residues. V was shortened by 2 bases and J by 6 bases, with 10 bases between the two germline ends. Per the germline V gene, CDR1 is SGHVS and CDR2 is FNYEAQ. This CDR3 reads CASSLNGGSEAFF. The CDR3 DNA is TGTGCCAGCAGCTTAAATGGGGGGTCTGAAGCTTTCTTT.

V is TRBV29-1 and J is TRBJ1-3; D is possibly TRBD1 (5 bases). The germline V gene encodes CDR1 SQVTM and CDR2 ANQGSEA. The V end lost 0 bases, the J end lost 4 bases, and 13 bases lay between the germline ends. The CDR3 spans 15 residues. The CDR3 is CSVEDRGGVGNTIYF. The CDR3 nucleotides read TGCAGCGTTGAAGATCGGGGAGGGGTCGGAAACACCATATATTTT.

This clonotype was observed a few times. This chain joins TRBV7-9 and TRBJ2-2, with D possibly TRBD2 on 6 matching bases. This CDR3 is 17 amino acids long. The V and J ends lost 4 bases and 1 base respectively, with 16 bases between them. The germline V gene has CDR1 SEHNR and CDR2 FQNEAQ (reference sequence). CDR3 nucleotides: TGTGCCAGCAGCTCCTTTGGAGGGCGGGAGAACACCGGGGAGCTGTTTTTT. Its translation: CASSSFGGRENTGELFF.

The chain combines TRBV27 with TRBJ1-1; 8 positions agree with TRBD1. This CDR3 region has 14 residues. Germline V gene lookup returns CDR1 MNHEY and CDR2 SMNVEV (reference sequence). With 6 bases clipped from V and 6 bases from J, the junction kept 9 bases outside the gene matches. Here the CDR3 reads CASSYLAGGAEAFF. In DNA, the CDR3 is TGTGCCAGCAGCTACCTGGCAGGGGGCGCTGAAGCTTTCTTT.